The 22 T cell receptor beta chains presented below share a single source sample, sequenced in a study of OX40 agonist ivuxolimab in advanced cancers. Some clones are missing from TCRdb's copy, which holds only in-frame ones; the method was immunoSEQ multiplex PCR. The sample contains some 69,000 clones, roughly 90% of which appear only once. Sequences were derived from CD4+ or CD8+ T cells sorted from blood, sampled in a trial of the OX40 agonist ivuxolimab. These receptors all come from an adult with an advanced solid tumor such as melanoma, head and neck, liver or kidney cancer.

The chain has TRBV5-1 and TRBJ2-1; D possibly corresponds to TRBD1 (6 bases). In germline, CDR1 is SGHRS, CDR2 YFSETQ. Trimming cost V 4 bases and J 0 bases, with 11 bases left between them. The CDR3 covers 15 residues. CDR3 sequence reads: CASSMDSSSYNEQFF. In DNA, the CDR3 is TGCGCCAGCAGCATGGACAGCAGCTCCTACAATGAGCAGTTCTTC. Based on the CDR3 plus reference TRBV5-1 and TRBJ2-1, the full variable domain is KAGVTQTPRYLIKTRGQQVTLSCSPISGHRSVSWYQQTPGQGLQFLFEYFSETQRNKGNFPGRFSGRQFSNSRSEMNVSTLELGDSALYLCASSMDSSSYNEQFFGPGTRLTVL.

The chain joins TRBV4-1 to TRBJ2-7; no firm D call. The ends were cut back, 1 base at V and 5 bases at J, with 9 bases in the middle. This CDR3 contains 13 residues. Germline-derived CDR1 and CDR2 are MGHRA and YSYEKL. The CDR3 reads CASSQVWVHEQYF. The CDR3 coding sequence is TGCGCCAGCAGCCAAGTCTGGGTCCACGAGCAGTACTTC.

For the CDR3, the DNA is TGCGCCAGCAGCGGCACGGGACAGGGAAGCACTGAAGCTTTCTTT. Residues: CASSGTGQGSTEAFF. This chain links TRBV5-1 with TRBJ1-1, with TRBD1 matching over 9 bases. The CDR3 extends over 15 amino acids. CDR1 and CDR2 (germline): SGHRS, YFSETQ. J was trimmed by 4 bases and V by 4 bases; bases with no gene match: 8. Full variable domain (outside the CDR3, taken from reference TRBV5-1 and TRBJ1-1): KAGVTQTPRYLIKTRGQQVTLSCSPISGHRSVSWYQQTPGQGLQFLFEYFSETQRNKGNFPGRFSGRQFSNSRSEMNVSTLELGDSALYLCASSGTGQGSTEAFFGQGTRLTVV.

As concerns this clone: The identical CDR3 is also encoded by other nucleotide sequences in the sample. The chain is built from TRBV14 and TRBJ2-1, with D perhaps matching TRBD1 (5 bases). Germline assignment: CDR1 SGHDN and CDR2 FVKESK. The V end was cut by 1 base, the J end by 6 bases, with 10 bases between. The CDR3 is 14 amino acids. CDR3 loop: CASSQGGRGNEQFF. The CDR3, as DNA: TGTGCCAGCAGCCAAGGCGGAAGGGGCAATGAGCAGTTCTTC.

The chain uses TRBV9 and TRBJ1-3; D gene unclear. There are 13 residues in the CDR3. Per the germline V gene, CDR1 is SGDLS and CDR2 is YYNGEE. V lost 0 bases, J lost 8 bases, and 9 bases lay in between. CDR3 region: CASSVGAGDTIYF. The CDR3 DNA is TGTGCCAGCAGCGTAGGGGCCGGAGACACCATATATTTT.

V is TRBV19 and J is TRBJ2-7; D remains unclear. Trimming shortened V by 6 bases and J by 7 bases, and 22 bases separated the two germline ends. The CDR3 covers 15 residues. The V gene's germline CDR1 is LNHDA and CDR2 SQIVND (reference sequence). The CDR3 loop is CASSLTWAGSGEQYF. The CDR3 DNA reads as TGTGCCAGTAGCCTAACCTGGGCCGGCTCTGGGGAGCAGTACTTC.

This clone has just one count. V is TRBV5-1 and J is TRBJ2-5, with 8 bases lining up with TRBD2. Per germline, CDR1 SGHRS and CDR2 YFSETQ. This CDR3 region has 18 residues. J was trimmed by 4 bases and V by 1 base; bases with no gene match: 15. In DNA, the CDR3 is TGCGCCAGCAGCTTGTGGGGCCTGGGAGCGGGAGTAAGAGAGACCCAGTACTTC. Translated, it gives CASSLWGLGAGVRETQYF.

As DNA, the CDR3 is TGTGCCAGCAATTTCGGGACAGGGCGATCCGACGAGCAGTACTTC. This gives the protein CASNFGTGRSDEQYF. The chain employs TRBV6-5 and TRBJ2-7; 9 bases are a match to TRBD1. Germline V gene sequence: CDR1 MNHEY, CDR2 SVGAGI. V lost 7 bases and J lost 5; bases outside the gene matches: 12. The CDR3 length is 15 residues.

The J gene is TRBJ2-5, the V gene TRBV5-1, with 9 bases identical to TRBD1. The assigned J gene may be wrong: the sequence end matches TRBJ2-7 better. Per the germline V gene, CDR1 is SGHRS and CDR2 is YFSETQ. CDR3 length: 14 residues. Here the CDR3 DNA reads TGCGCCAGCAGCTCTACAGGGGGCCGCTACGAGCAGTACTTC. Residues: CASSSTGGRYEQYF.

The rearrangement uses TRBV5-4 and TRBJ1-4, with D hard to call. V dropped 3 bases and J dropped 0 bases, with 12 bases sitting between them. Looked up from germline, CDR1 is SGHNT and CDR2 is YYREEE (reference sequence). The CDR3 covers 16 residues. Here the CDR3 DNA reads TGTGCCAGCAGCTCCTATTCTGCCGCAACTAATGAAAAACTGTTTTTT. This codes for CASSSYSAATNEKLFF.

The V call is TRBV28, the J call TRBJ2-1; D is possibly TRBD1 (6 bases). The V and J ends lost 2 bases and 12 bases respectively, with 11 bases between them. Germline loops: CDR1 MDHEN, CDR2 SYDVKM. The CDR3 contains 12 residues. The CDR3 reads CASSLQGMGQFF. The DNA of the CDR3 is TGTGCCAGCAGTTTACAGGGGATGGGGCAGTTCTTC.

This clone has only a few counts. The chain carries TRBV2 and TRBJ1-1; TRBD1 is a possible D gene (5 bases). V lost 4 bases, J lost 5 bases, and 8 bases lay in between. This CDR3 has 12 residues. Germline-derived CDR1 and CDR2 are SNHLY and FYNNEI. The CDR3 sequence: CASSVGQTEAFF. CDR3 nucleotide sequence: TGTGCCAGCAGTGTAGGACAAACTGAAGCTTTCTTT. Full variable domain (rest looked up from reference TRBV2 and TRBJ1-1): EPEVTQTPSHQVTQMGQEVILRCVPISNHLYFYWYRQILGQKVEFLVSFYNNEISEKSEIFDDQFSVERPDGSNFTLKIRSTKLEDSAMYFCASSVGQTEAFFGQGTRLTVV.

V is TRBV27 and J is TRBJ2-7, with TRBD2 matching over 14 bases. This CDR3 spans 19 amino acids. The germline gives CDR1 MNHEY, CDR2 SMNVEV (reference sequence). Germline trimming cut 6 bases from V and 7 bases from J; bases unmatched to any gene: 20. CDR3: CASRRGGLAGATAAREQYF. The CDR3 DNA is TGTGCCAGCAGGAGGGGGGGACTAGCGGGAGCTACGGCCGCTCGGGAGCAGTACTTC.

V is TRBV27 and J is TRBJ2-7, with D perhaps being TRBD1 or TRBD2 (5 bases each). This CDR3 contains 16 residues. Germline V gives CDR1 MNHEY, CDR2 SMNVEV (reference sequence). V lost 0 bases, J lost 0 bases, and 12 bases lay in between. The CDR3 region is CASSLSFWGSSYEQYF. In DNA form, the CDR3 reads TGTGCCAGCAGTTTATCGTTTTGGGGGAGCTCCTACGAGCAGTACTTC.

V and J are TRBV9 and TRBJ2-1, with 9 nucleotides matching TRBD2. Germline values: CDR1 SGDLS, CDR2 YYNGEE. J was trimmed by 0 bases and V by 3 bases; bases with no gene match: 7. CDR3 length equals 17 residues. Here the CDR3 reads CASSADSGSSSYNEQFF. The CDR3, as DNA: TGTGCCAGCAGCGCAGATAGCGGGAGCAGCTCCTACAATGAGCAGTTCTTC.

V is TRBV7-2 and J is TRBJ2-7, with a weak D call TRBD2 (6 bases). Trimming stripped 0 bases from V and 6 bases from J, with 12 bases between. Germline V gene sequence: CDR1 SGHTA, CDR2 FQGNSA. CDR3 length equals 14 residues. The CDR3 reads CASSLAGGPSEQYF. DNA of the CDR3: TGTGCCAGCAGCTTAGCGGGAGGCCCCTCCGAGCAGTACTTC.

This chain joins TRBV6-1 and TRBJ1-2; unclear D gene. The germline V gene encodes CDR1 MNHNS and CDR2 SASEGT. V was cut by 1 base and J by 0 bases, with 6 bases left in between. The CDR3 totals 14 residues. In DNA, the CDR3 is TGTGCCAGCAGTGAAGACGGCTCTAACTATGGCTACACCTTC. It yields the protein CASSEDGSNYGYTF.

The gene calls are TRBV19 and TRBJ1-2, with D unclear. This CDR3 has 13 residues. Germline assignment: CDR1 LNHDA and CDR2 SQIVND (reference sequence). The ends were cut back, 3 bases at V and 0 bases at J, with 5 bases in the middle. The CDR3 DNA reads TGTGCCAGTAGTATCCAAGCTAACTATGGCTACACCTTC. It translates to CASSIQANYGYTF. Drawing the rest from reference TRBV19 and TRBJ1-2, the complete variable domain is DGGITQSPKYLFRKEGQNVTLSCEQNLNHDAMYWYRQDPGQGLRLIYYSQIVNDFQKGDIAEGYSVSREKKESFPLTVTSAQKNPTAFYLCASSIQANYGYTFGSGTRLTVV.

The genes are TRBV6-1 and TRBJ2-7; D unclear. The CDR3 extends over 14 amino acids. V gave up 2 bases and J gave up 2 bases, with 10 bases separating them. Germline assignment: CDR1 MNHNS and CDR2 SASEGT. The CDR3 reads CASSELPRAYEQYF. The CDR3 DNA is TGTGCCAGCAGTGAACTCCCCAGAGCCTACGAGCAGTACTTC.

In this sample, this clone turned up once. The rearrangement joins TRBV5-1 to TRBJ1-1, with D maybe TRBD1 (5 bases). V shed 3 bases and J shed 3 bases, with 9 bases lying between them. The germline V gene has CDR1 SGHRS and CDR2 YFSETQ. The CDR3 runs 13 residues. The CDR3 sequence: CASSSTGDTEAFF. The CDR3 DNA is TGCGCCAGCAGCTCTACGGGGGACACTGAAGCTTTCTTT.

Concerning this clone: The junction departs from germline at one end; a sequencing error may be responsible. The rearrangement joins TRBV5-1 to TRBJ1-6; tentatively, D is TRBD1 (6 bases). This CDR3 spans 15 amino acids. Germline values: CDR1 SGHRS, CDR2 YFSETQ. CDR3 coding DNA: TGCGCCGGCAGCCCCCGGGACACCTCCTCTTCACCCCTCCACTTT. Residues: CAGSPRDTSSSPLHF.

The chain recombines TRBV5-1 with TRBJ1-4; D unclear. The V end lost 2 bases, the J end lost 0 bases, and 8 bases lay between the germline ends. This CDR3 comprises 15 residues. In germline, CDR1 is SGHRS, CDR2 YFSETQ. The CDR3 DNA reads as TGCGCCAGCAGCTTAACACTCGCAACTAATGAAAAACTGTTTTTT. Encoded protein: CASSLTLATNEKLFF.